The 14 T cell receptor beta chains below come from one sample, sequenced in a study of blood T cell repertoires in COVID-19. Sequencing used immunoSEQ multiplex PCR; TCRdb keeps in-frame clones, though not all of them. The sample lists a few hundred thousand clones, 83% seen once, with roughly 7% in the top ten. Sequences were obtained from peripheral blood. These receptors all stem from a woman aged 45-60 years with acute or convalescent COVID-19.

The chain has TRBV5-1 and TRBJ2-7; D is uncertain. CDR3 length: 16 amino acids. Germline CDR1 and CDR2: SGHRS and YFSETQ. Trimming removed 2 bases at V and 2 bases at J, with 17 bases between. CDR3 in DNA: TGCGCCAGCAGCTTCGATCTCTGGCAGGCCCCCTACGAGCAGTACTTC. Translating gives CASSFDLWQAPYEQYF.

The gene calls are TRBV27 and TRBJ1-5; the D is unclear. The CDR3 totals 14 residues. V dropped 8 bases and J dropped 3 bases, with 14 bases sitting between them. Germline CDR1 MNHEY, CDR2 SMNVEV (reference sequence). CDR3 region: CASAVTSVNQPQHF. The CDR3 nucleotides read TGTGCCAGCGCAGTAACAAGTGTCAATCAGCCCCAGCATTTT.

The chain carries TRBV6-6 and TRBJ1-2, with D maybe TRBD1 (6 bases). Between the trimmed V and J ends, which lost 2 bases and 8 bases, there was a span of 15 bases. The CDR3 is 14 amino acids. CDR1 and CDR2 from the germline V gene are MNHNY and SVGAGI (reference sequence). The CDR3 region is CASSYRGGGGGYTF. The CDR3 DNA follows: TGTGCCAGCAGTTACCGGGGTGGGGGCGGAGGCTACACCTTC.

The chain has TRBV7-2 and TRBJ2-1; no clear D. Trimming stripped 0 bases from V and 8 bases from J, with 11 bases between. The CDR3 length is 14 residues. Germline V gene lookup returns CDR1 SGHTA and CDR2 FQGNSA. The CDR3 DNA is TGTGCCAGCAGCTTAGCGGTTGAGTTCTATGAGCAGTTCTTC. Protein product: CASSLAVEFYEQFF.

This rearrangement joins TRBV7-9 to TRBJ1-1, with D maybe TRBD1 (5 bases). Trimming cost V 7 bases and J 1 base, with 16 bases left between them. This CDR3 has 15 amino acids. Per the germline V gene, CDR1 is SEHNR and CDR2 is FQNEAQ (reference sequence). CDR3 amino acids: CASIILGAANTEAFF. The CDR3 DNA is TGTGCCAGCATCATACTTGGGGCGGCGAACACTGAAGCTTTCTTT.

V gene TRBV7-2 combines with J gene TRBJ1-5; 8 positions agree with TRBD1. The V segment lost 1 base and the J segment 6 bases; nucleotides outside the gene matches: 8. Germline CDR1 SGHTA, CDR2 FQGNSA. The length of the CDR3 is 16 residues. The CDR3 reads CASSLGGTGLPQPQHF. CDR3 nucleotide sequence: TGTGCCAGCAGCTTAGGAGGGACAGGTCTACCTCAGCCCCAGCATTTT. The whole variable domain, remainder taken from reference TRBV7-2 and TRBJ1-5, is GAGVSQSPSNKVTEKGKDVELRCDPISGHTALYWYRQSLGQGLEFLIYFQGNSAPDKSGLPSDRFSAERTGGSVSTLTIQRTQQEDSAVYLCASSLGGTGLPQPQHFGDGTRLSIL.

The CDR3 region is CASSELMSGNQPQHF. CDR3 nucleotide sequence: TGTGCCAGCAGTGAATTAATGTCTGGCAATCAGCCCCAGCATTTT. This chain links TRBV2 with TRBJ1-5, with D uncertain. Germline lookup yields CDR1 SNHLY and CDR2 FYNNEI. The CDR3 spans 15 residues. V was pared by 2 bases and J by 2 bases, with 10 bases between.

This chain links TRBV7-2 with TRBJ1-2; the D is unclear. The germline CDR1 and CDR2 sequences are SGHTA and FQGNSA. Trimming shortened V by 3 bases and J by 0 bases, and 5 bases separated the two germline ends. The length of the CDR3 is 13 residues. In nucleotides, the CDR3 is TGTGCCAGCAGCTTCCCTCCTAACTATGGCTACACCTTC. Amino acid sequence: CASSFPPNYGYTF.

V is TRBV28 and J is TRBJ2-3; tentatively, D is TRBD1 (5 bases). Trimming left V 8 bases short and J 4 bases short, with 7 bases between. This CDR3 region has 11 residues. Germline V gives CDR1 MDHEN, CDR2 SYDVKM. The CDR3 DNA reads TGTGCCAGCCAGGGCTCAGATACGCAGTATTTT. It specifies CASQGSDTQYF.

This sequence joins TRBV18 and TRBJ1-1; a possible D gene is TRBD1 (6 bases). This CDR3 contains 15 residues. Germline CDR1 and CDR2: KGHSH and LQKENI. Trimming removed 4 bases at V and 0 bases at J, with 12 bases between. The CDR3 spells CASSRETGLNTEAFF. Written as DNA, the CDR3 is TGTGCCAGCTCACGAGAGACAGGATTGAACACTGAAGCTTTCTTT.

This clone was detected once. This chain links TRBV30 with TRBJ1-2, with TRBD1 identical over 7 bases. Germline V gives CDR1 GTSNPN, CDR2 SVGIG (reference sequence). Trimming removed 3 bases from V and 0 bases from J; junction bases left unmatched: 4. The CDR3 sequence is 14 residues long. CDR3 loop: CAWRLTGTNYGYTF. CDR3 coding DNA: TGTGCCTGGAGATTGACAGGGACTAACTATGGCTACACCTTC.

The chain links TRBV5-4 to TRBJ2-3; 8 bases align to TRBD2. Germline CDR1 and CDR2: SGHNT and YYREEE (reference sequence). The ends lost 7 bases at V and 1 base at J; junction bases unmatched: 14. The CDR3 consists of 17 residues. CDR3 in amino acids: CASALGSGGAGTDTQYF. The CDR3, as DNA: TGTGCCAGCGCCCTCGGGTCGGGGGGGGCCGGCACAGATACGCAGTATTTT.

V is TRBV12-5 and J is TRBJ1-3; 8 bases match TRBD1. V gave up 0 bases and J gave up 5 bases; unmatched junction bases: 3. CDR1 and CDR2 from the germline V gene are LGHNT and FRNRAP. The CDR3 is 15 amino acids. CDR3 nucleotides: TGTGCTAGTGGTTTGGTAGCAGGGGGCAGAAACACCATATATTTT. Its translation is CASGLVAGGRNTIYF. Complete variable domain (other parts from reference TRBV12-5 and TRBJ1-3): DARVTQTPRHKVTEMGQEVTMRCQPILGHNTVFWYRQTMMQGLELLAYFRNRAPLDDSGMPKDRFSAEMPDATLATLKIQPSEPRDSAVYFCASGLVAGGRNTIYFGEGSWLTVV.

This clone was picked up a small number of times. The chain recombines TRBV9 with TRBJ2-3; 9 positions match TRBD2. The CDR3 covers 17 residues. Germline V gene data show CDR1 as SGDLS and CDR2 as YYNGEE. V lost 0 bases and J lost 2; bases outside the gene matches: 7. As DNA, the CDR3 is TGTGCCAGCAGCGTAGGAGGGGTAGCGGGGGCCACAGATACGCAGTATTTT. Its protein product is CASSVGGVAGATDTQYF.